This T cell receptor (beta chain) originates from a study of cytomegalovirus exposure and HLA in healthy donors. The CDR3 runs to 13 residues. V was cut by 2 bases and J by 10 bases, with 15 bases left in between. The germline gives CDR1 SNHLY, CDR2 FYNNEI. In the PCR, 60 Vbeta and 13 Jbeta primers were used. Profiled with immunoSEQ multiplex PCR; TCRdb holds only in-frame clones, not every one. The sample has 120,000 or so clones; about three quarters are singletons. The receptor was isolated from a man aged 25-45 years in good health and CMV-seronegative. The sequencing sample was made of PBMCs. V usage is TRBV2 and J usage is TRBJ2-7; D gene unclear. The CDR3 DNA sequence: TGTGCCAGCAGTGAAATAACCAGTCTGGTACAGTACTTC. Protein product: CASSEITSLVQYF.